This record looks at one T cell receptor beta chain sequence and its context. The CDR3 is made up of 11 amino acids. CDR1 and CDR2 from the germline V gene are SGHAT and FQNNGV. The germline V and J ends were trimmed by 5 bases and 2 bases, with 2 bases remaining between them. Produced via immunoSEQ multiplex PCR; TCRdb's table is partial and in-frame only. The table lists tens of thousands of clones, approximately 96% of them singletons. This record comes from a study of technical replicates of blood from a few donors. The specimen sequenced was T cells isolated from PBMCs. The J gene is TRBJ2-3, the V gene TRBV11-2; no firm D call. The TCR comes from a human donor in good health. Here the CDR3 DNA reads TGTGCCAGCAGCCTCACAGATACGCAGTATTTT. This encodes CASSLTDTQYF.